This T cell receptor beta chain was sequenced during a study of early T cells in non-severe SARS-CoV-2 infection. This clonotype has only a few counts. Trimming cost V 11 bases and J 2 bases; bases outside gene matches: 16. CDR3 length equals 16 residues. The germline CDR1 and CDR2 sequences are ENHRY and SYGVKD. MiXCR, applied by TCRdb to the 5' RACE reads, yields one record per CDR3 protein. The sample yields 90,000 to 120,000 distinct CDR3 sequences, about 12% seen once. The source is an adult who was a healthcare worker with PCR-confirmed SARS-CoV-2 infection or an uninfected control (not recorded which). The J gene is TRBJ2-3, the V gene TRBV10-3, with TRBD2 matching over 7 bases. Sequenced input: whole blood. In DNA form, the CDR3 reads TGTGCCGCGTCGCGGGAGCCAAACCACTACACAGATACGCAGTATTTT. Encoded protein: CAASREPNHYTDTQYF.